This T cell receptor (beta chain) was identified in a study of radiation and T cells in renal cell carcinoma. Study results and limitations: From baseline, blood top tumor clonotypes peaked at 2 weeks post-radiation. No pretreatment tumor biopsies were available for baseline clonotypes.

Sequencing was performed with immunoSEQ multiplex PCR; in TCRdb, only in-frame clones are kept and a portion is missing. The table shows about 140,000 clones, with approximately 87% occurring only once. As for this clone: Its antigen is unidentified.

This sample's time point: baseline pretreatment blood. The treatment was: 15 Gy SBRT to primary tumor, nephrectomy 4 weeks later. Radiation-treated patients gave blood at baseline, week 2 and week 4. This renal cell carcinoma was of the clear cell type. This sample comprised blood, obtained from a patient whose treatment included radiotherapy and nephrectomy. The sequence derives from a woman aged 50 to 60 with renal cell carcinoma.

The CDR3 reads CATSRAGAYNEQFF. CDR3 bases: TGTGCCACCAGCAGGGCGGGGGCCTACAATGAGCAGTTCTTC. The gene calls are TRBV15 and TRBJ2-1; 7 bases map to TRBD2. Germline CDR1 and CDR2: LNHNV and YYDKDF (reference sequence). This CDR3 has 14 residues. J was trimmed by 2 bases and V by 3 bases; bases with no gene match: 1.